Each of the 8 T cell receptor beta chains below was sequenced from the same sample in a study of shared clonotypes between healthy human individuals. Clones were sequenced by immunoSEQ multiplex PCR, and TCRdb holds only the in-frame ones, with some missing. The sample lists some 2,500,000 clones, under 95% occurring once. The material sequenced was naive CD4+ T cells from PBMCs. Subset of the sample: CD45RA+ positively selected. The receptors shown here come from a man aged 18-30 years in good health. Some clones in this sample may be carry-over from other donors' samples.

Written as DNA, the CDR3 is TGCGCCAGCAGTACCTTTGATTCACCCCTCCACTTT. It codes for CASSTFDSPLHF. The V gene is TRBV4-1, the J gene TRBJ1-6; D is uncertain. This CDR3 comprises 12 residues. Germline V gene sequence: CDR1 MGHRA, CDR2 YSYEKL. V was cut by 6 bases and J by 8 bases, with 8 bases left in between.

This clone has just a few counts. The rearrangement links TRBV29-1 to TRBJ1-1; D is unresolved. The germline V gene encodes CDR1 SQVTM and CDR2 ANQGSEA. This CDR3 comprises 14 residues. V shed 4 bases and J shed 2 bases, with 14 bases lying between them. CDR3: CSVVGRVGNTEAFF. The DNA for the CDR3 is TGCAGCGTTGTGGGCCGTGTAGGCAACACTGAAGCTTTCTTT.

The chain's CDR3 is CASSLRVAGVNEQFF. DNA of the CDR3: TGTGCCAGCAGCCTCCGGGTAGCGGGAGTTAATGAGCAGTTCTTC. The V call is TRBV9, the J call TRBJ2-1; the match to TRBD2 covers 9 bases. V was clipped by 4 bases and J by 7 bases; unmatched bases: 9. The CDR3 has 15 amino acids. Germline CDR1 reads SGDLS; CDR2 reads YYNGEE.

This chain links TRBV7-9 with TRBJ2-5; D not certain. CDR3 length equals 13 residues. The germline gives CDR1 SEHNR, CDR2 FQNEAQ (reference sequence). Between the trimmed V and J ends, which lost 5 bases and 7 bases, there was a span of 14 bases. CDR3 sequence reads: CASSATPLVTQYF. The CDR3, as DNA: TGTGCCAGCAGCGCGACCCCTCTGGTGACCCAGTACTTC.

This chain links TRBV2 with TRBJ2-3; TRBD1 is a possible D gene (5 bases). V lost 3 bases and J lost 2, with 9 bases in between. Germline V CDR1 and CDR2: SNHLY, FYNNEI. CDR3 length equals 14 residues. CDR3 region: CASSDQGSTDTQYF. CDR3 DNA sequence: TGTGCCAGCAGTGACCAGGGATCCACAGATACGCAGTATTTT.

V gene TRBV6-5 combines with J gene TRBJ2-3, with no clear D. Trimming removed 1 base at V and 0 bases at J, with 8 bases between. The CDR3 extends over 15 amino acids. Germline V lookup: CDR1 MNHEY, CDR2 SVGAGI. This CDR3 is CASSYFSASTDTQYF. The CDR3 DNA sequence: TGTGCCAGCAGTTACTTCTCGGCAAGCACAGATACGCAGTATTTT.

The chain has TRBV7-3 and TRBJ2-1, with a possible D match to TRBD2 (5 bases). The CDR3 is made up of 17 amino acids. Germline V gives CDR1 SGHTA, CDR2 FQGTGA. Between the trimmed V and J ends, which lost 1 base and 5 bases, there was a span of 18 bases. The DNA of the CDR3 is TGTGCCAGCAGCTTAAGCCCTACTAGTCCCAAACACAATGAGCAGTTCTTC. Its protein product is CASSLSPTSPKHNEQFF.

The chain recombines TRBV28 with TRBJ1-6; D may be TRBD1 (5 bases). In germline, CDR1 is MDHEN, CDR2 SYDVKM. Trimming cost V 4 bases and J 5 bases, with 12 bases left between them. There are 15 residues in the CDR3. The CDR3 region is CASSSGTIHNSPLHF. The CDR3, as DNA: TGTGCCAGCAGTTCCGGGACTATTCATAATTCACCCCTCCACTTT.